This TCR beta chain was recorded in a study of tumor-infiltrating lymphocytes in primary liver carcinoma. Turning to the study itself: Staged T1-T3 N0M0, the tumors had sizes that ranged from about 4.2 to 11 cm across. About 3.5 to 8 million productive TCRbeta reads were obtained from the samples, with similar numbers across tissue types.

Total RNA (around 0.45 ug) served as template for TCR beta cDNA synthesis primed by a constant-region primer. Slightly modified ARM-PCR, run as three nested multiplex PCR rounds, produced the TCR beta libraries. PCR rounds one and two used TRBV1-TRBV30 forward primers with a C-beta reverse primer for roughly 9 cycles each. A single record per CDR3 protein comes from TCRdb applying MiXCR to the multiplex PCR reads. The sample lists 300,000 to 350,000 distinct CDR3 sequences; around 60% were seen once. This CDR3 has 14 residues. From germline, CDR1 is WSHSY and CDR2 SAAADI. Out of unsorted whole blood came the blood RNA, and germline DNA was extracted as well. About this clonotype itself: The antigen is unknown. A read error may produce the germline difference seen at one junction end.

Study conclusions and caveats: Samples, which were bulk and unsorted, did not allow CD4+ and CD8+ repertoires to be compared.

This sequence originates from a man aged 40-49 years with primary liver carcinoma and hepatitis B virus infection. The chain carries TRBV10-2 and TRBJ2-7, with TRBD2 identical over 11 bases. The specimen was peripheral blood. In nucleotides, the CDR3 is TGCGCCGGCAGTGCTGGGACTAGCGGAAACGAGCAGTACTTC. This codes for CAGSAGTSGNEQYF.